What follows are 15 T cell receptor beta chains derived from one specimen sequenced in a study of CD8 T cells in ankylosing spondylitis. Study-level points and caveats: Seven to nine highly homologous variants formed a TCR beta motif that appeared characteristic of ankylosing spondylitis blood.

These receptors' targets are unknown. Each CDR3 protein gets one entry after TCRdb re-called the 5' RACE reads with MiXCR. The sample contains some 450,000 distinct CDR3 sequences, roughly a sixth of which appear only once. Sequenced material: blood, either unsorted or a sorted T cell fraction (not recorded which). Every receptor here comes from a male donor with ankylosing spondylitis.

This clonotype has at least ten counts. The V and J genes are TRBV12-3 or TRBV12-4 and TRBJ1-1, with D uncertain. Trimming left V 7 bases short and J 0 bases short, with 24 bases between. The CDR3 has 18 amino acids. As DNA, the CDR3 is TGTGCCAGCACCCTGAAATACCAGGCCCGCGGAATGAACACTGAAGCTTTCTTT. Translating gives CASTLKYQARGMNTEAFF.

This clonotype was seen a few times. The chain is built from TRBV18 and TRBJ2-5; the D is unclear. Per the germline V gene, CDR1 is KGHSH and CDR2 is LQKENI. The CDR3 has 13 amino acids. With 3 bases removed from V and 3 bases from J, the gap between germline ends came to 8 bases. Written as DNA, the CDR3 is TGTGCCAGCTCACCGTCCTCTGAAGAGACCCAGTACTTC. It translates to CASSPSSEETQYF.

This chain uses TRBV3-1 with TRBJ1-1; D uncertain. The CDR3 consists of 12 residues. Germline-derived CDR1 and CDR2 are LGHDT and YNNKEL (reference sequence). Trimming removed 0 bases from V and 7 bases from J, with 6 bases in between. CDR3 sequence reads: CASSQDRVEAFF. For the CDR3, the DNA is TGTGCCAGCAGCCAAGATCGGGTTGAAGCTTTCTTT.

This clonotype has just a few counts. The chain combines TRBV7-9 with TRBJ2-3; perhaps TRBD1 as D (5 bases). The CDR3 is 15 amino acids. Germline V gene data show CDR1 as SEHNR and CDR2 as FQNEAQ (reference sequence). V gave up 3 bases and J gave up 0 bases, with 10 bases separating them. CDR3 region: CASSFGQASTDTQYF. CDR3 bases: TGTGCCAGCAGCTTCGGACAAGCTAGCACAGATACGCAGTATTTT.

The V and J genes are TRBV15 and TRBJ2-1; D is unclear. The CDR3 is 16 amino acids. Per germline, CDR1 LNHNV and CDR2 YYDKDF (reference sequence). Trimming shortened V by 3 bases and J by 0 bases, and 12 bases separated the two germline ends. The CDR3 reads CATSRGGDHSYNEQFF. In DNA, the CDR3 is TGTGCCACCAGCAGGGGTGGAGACCACTCCTACAATGAGCAGTTCTTC. Based on the CDR3 plus reference TRBV15 and TRBJ2-1, the full variable domain is DAMVIQNPRYQVTQFGKPVTLSCSQTLNHNVMYWYQQKSSQAPKLLFHYYDKDFNNEADTPDNFQSRRPNTSFCFLDIRSPGLGDTAMYLCATSRGGDHSYNEQFFGPGTRLTVL.

CDR3 residues: CASTDRGWVGGKETQYF. The CDR3 DNA reads as TGTGCCAGCACCGATCGGGGTTGGGTAGGGGGGAAAGAGACCCAGTACTTC. The V gene is TRBV2, the J gene TRBJ2-5; D is perhaps TRBD1 or TRBD2 (6 bases each). Germline V gives CDR1 SNHLY, CDR2 FYNNEI. The CDR3 loop spans 17 amino acids. V gave up 7 bases and J gave up 3 bases, with 24 bases separating them.

This clonotype was observed a single time. The genes are TRBV28 and TRBJ2-6; D may be TRBD2 (5 bases). The CDR3 sequence is 16 residues long. V gave up 8 bases and J gave up 0 bases, with 14 bases separating them. Germline V gene data show CDR1 as MDHEN and CDR2 as SYDVKM. The CDR3 spells CASGSGINSGANVLTF. CDR3 nucleotides: TGTGCCAGCGGTTCCGGGATAAACTCTGGGGCCAACGTCCTGACTTTC.

The rearrangement uses TRBV7-2 and TRBJ2-7, with D maybe TRBD1 (7 bases). The CDR3 spans 13 residues. V dropped 4 bases and J dropped 6 bases, with 13 bases sitting between them. The germline gives CDR1 SGHTA, CDR2 FQGNSA. CDR3 DNA: TGTGCCAGCAGCTCCAGACAGGGAGGCGAGCAGTACTTC. Translation: CASSSRQGGEQYF.

This clonotype has just a few counts. The chain couples TRBV29-1 to TRBJ2-3; 8 bases are shared with TRBD2. J lost 2 bases, V lost 4 bases, and 2 bases had no gene match. The germline CDR1 and CDR2 sequences are SQVTM and ANQGSEA. The CDR3 is 13 residues long. Here the CDR3 reads CSVGRGDTDTQYF. The CDR3 coding sequence is TGCAGCGTTGGGCGGGGGGACACAGATACGCAGTATTTT.

The chain combines TRBV13 with TRBJ1-1; 8 bases match TRBD1. CDR3 length: 16 residues. The J segment lost 1 base and the V segment lost 5 bases, leaving 9 bases of the junction unmatched. The germline V gene encodes CDR1 PRHDT and CDR2 FYEKMQ (reference sequence). CDR3 in amino acids: CASSLKLGTGNTEAFF. Here the CDR3 DNA reads TGTGCCAGCAGCCTAAAGCTCGGGACAGGGAACACTGAAGCTTTCTTT.

As to this clonotype: At one of its ends the junction is not consistent with the germline gene, which may arise from a read error. The rearrangement uses TRBV7-7 and TRBJ2-5; 9 nucleotides agree with TRBD2. Germline V gene lookup returns CDR1 SSHAT and CDR2 FNYEAQ (reference sequence). The CDR3 loop spans 16 amino acids. DNA of the CDR3: TGTGCTAGCAGCCCAAGGATCTCTAGCGGGAAAGAGACCCAGTACTTC. Its protein product is CASSPRISSGKETQYF.

The genes are TRBV3-1 and TRBJ1-3, with D possibly TRBD1 on 5 matching bases. The V end lost 0 bases, the J end lost 0 bases, and 12 bases lay between the germline ends. Germline V lookup: CDR1 LGHDT, CDR2 YNNKEL (reference sequence). The CDR3 length is 17 residues. In DNA form, the CDR3 reads TGTGCCAGCAGCCAAGATGGCCGGGGACTCTCTGGAAACACCATATATTTT. Amino acid sequence: CASSQDGRGLSGNTIYF.

The chain recombines TRBV7-8 with TRBJ1-2; D ambiguous. Per the germline V gene, CDR1 is SGHVS and CDR2 is FQNEAQ. V shed 0 bases and J shed 4 bases, with 15 bases lying between them. The CDR3 covers 16 residues. CDR3 DNA: TGTGCCAGCAGCTTAGCCAACGGCGTCGAGTCCTATGGCTACACCTTC. It encodes CASSLANGVESYGYTF.

The rearrangement links TRBV2 to TRBJ2-7, with unresolved D. V gave up 5 bases and J gave up 2 bases, with 7 bases separating them. The CDR3 totals 12 residues. Germline values: CDR1 SNHLY, CDR2 FYNNEI. The CDR3 protein is CASSYITYEQYF. CDR3 DNA sequence: TGTGCCAGCAGTTACATTACCTACGAGCAGTACTTC.

This clonotype showed up just a few times. The chain couples TRBV29-1 to TRBJ2-7, with D unclear. Trimming stripped 8 bases from V and 6 bases from J, with 17 bases between. Germline loops: CDR1 SQVTM, CDR2 ANQGSEA. CDR3 length equals 12 residues. CDR3 loop: CSQKDPYGEQYF. CDR3 bases: TGCAGCCAGAAGGACCCCTACGGCGAGCAGTACTTC.